This T cell receptor (beta chain) emerged from a study of T cell responses to AZD1222 COVID-19 vaccine. Regarding the study as a whole: CD4 TCRs linked to vaccination spanned spike, dominating at 160-218 and 743-854. Repertoire sampling happened only post peak T cell response.

The data were produced by immunoSEQ multiplex PCR, yet TCRdb's version contains in-frame clones alone and is incomplete. The sample consists of approximately 80,000 clones, 88% of them appearing once. As regards this clone: The target antigen is unknown.

With 6 bases removed from V and 2 bases from J, the gap between germline ends came to 11 bases. The CDR3 runs 14 residues. Germline V gene sequence: CDR1 SNHLY, CDR2 FYNNEI. The chain recombines TRBV2 with TRBJ1-5; D is undetermined. Source: peripheral blood, taken on day 0 of MenACWY control vaccination. This TCR was recovered from an adult in good health. The CDR3 DNA reads as TGTGCCAGCAGCACTAATTCGGGCAATCAGCCCCAGCATTTT. Translated: CASSTNSGNQPQHF.